The rows below give T cell receptor beta chains drawn from one sample of a study of response to subunit inactivated influenza vaccine. TCRdb reprocessed the RT-PCR reads with MiXCR, giving one entry per CDR3 protein. The sample records about 780,000 distinct CDR3 sequences, about 18% being singletons. Sequenced here: PBMCs from blood, sampled 5 days after vaccination. Receptors originate from a man aged 50-59 years who received an inactivated influenza vaccine. Each CDR3 is given with its conserved first and last residue. The order of the fields is V gene, CDR3 length, D gene, CDR3 protein. D genes are given only for firm matches.

V gene: TRBV10-3; CDR3 length: 14; D gene: TRBD2; CDR3 protein: CAISDLADGETQYF
V gene: TRBV21-1; CDR3 length: 22; D gene: NA; CDR3 protein: CASSKASLTRDISSPKTGELFF
V gene: TRBV16; CDR3 length: 14; D gene: TRBD1; CDR3 protein: CASSQFRGHTEAFF
V gene: TRBV7-2; CDR3 length: 17; D gene: TRBD2; CDR3 protein: CASSLSAAGGDYYEQYF
V gene: TRBV28; CDR3 length: 16; D gene: TRBD1; CDR3 protein: CASSKNPGQGPYEQYF
V gene: TRBV28; CDR3 length: 16; D gene: TRBD2; CDR3 protein: CASSMVGSGSIYEQYF
V gene: TRBV2; CDR3 length: 15; D gene: TRBD2; CDR3 protein: CASSYSGVPSYEQYF
V gene: TRBV5-5; CDR3 length: 16; D gene: TRBD1; CDR3 protein: CASSLAAGGFVGELFF
V gene: TRBV29-1; CDR3 length: 14; D gene: NA; CDR3 protein: CSVDEGRATETQYF
V gene: TRBV4-2; CDR3 length: 15; D gene: NA; CDR3 protein: CASSREERGAGELFF
V gene: TRBV12-3/TRBV12-4; CDR3 length: 16; D gene: NA; CDR3 protein: CASSFPGGGNDNEQFF
V gene: TRBV7-8; CDR3 length: 12; D gene: NA; CDR3 protein: CASSLGRRAQYF
V gene: TRBV10-3; CDR3 length: 13; D gene: NA; CDR3 protein: CAISEYKDYGYTF
V gene: TRBV5-1; CDR3 length: 14; D gene: NA; CDR3 protein: CASSGGVVSTEAFF
V gene: TRBV12-3/TRBV12-4; CDR3 length: 12; D gene: NA; CDR3 protein: CASRPGIVEAFF
V gene: TRBV12-3/TRBV12-4; CDR3 length: 12; D gene: NA; CDR3 protein: CASSSGTSGYTF
V gene: TRBV29-1; CDR3 length: 10; D gene: NA; CDR3 protein: CSVPGTPQHF
V gene: TRBV4-2; CDR3 length: 13; D gene: NA; CDR3 protein: CASSQMSNQPQHF
V gene: TRBV5-1; CDR3 length: 15; D gene: NA; CDR3 protein: CASSKIDPRSSEQFF
V gene: TRBV7-8; CDR3 length: 17; D gene: NA; CDR3 protein: CASSLAGVMLAKNIQYF
V gene: TRBV12-3/TRBV12-4; CDR3 length: 12; D gene: NA; CDR3 protein: CASSFLGYEQYF
V gene: TRBV2; CDR3 length: 13; D gene: NA; CDR3 protein: CASSVEGTGELFF
V gene: TRBV7-9; CDR3 length: 16; D gene: TRBD1; CDR3 protein: CASSEGQGVRNTEAFF
V gene: TRBV20-1; CDR3 length: 17; D gene: TRBD2; CDR3 protein: CSARVGTSGTGANVLTF
V gene: TRBV5-1; CDR3 length: 14; D gene: NA; CDR3 protein: CASSLGPGENTIYF